This T cell receptor beta chain appears in the sequencing data of a study of shared T cell receptors in the human thymus. Libraries were prepared by immunoSEQ multiplex PCR; TCRdb keeps only in-frame clonotypes and omits some of them. The table includes 500,000 to 850,000 clones, around 87% detected once. These data also formed part of another study, on human thymus T cells. That study reports: Finnish infants who were healthy and having corrective surgery for congenital heart defects made up the donors. Resections obtained during corrective heart surgery supplied the thymus tissue. Apparent skewing of V and J gene usage characterized both thymic and blood repertoires. Thymic repertoires overlap heavily among unrelated individuals, related research has reported.

Material: thymocytes. This clonotype was obtained from a boy less than two years old with a congenital heart defect.

CDR3 protein: CASSPGPGANVLTF. The CDR3 DNA reads TGTGCCAGCAGTCCAGGGCCTGGGGCCAACGTCCTGACTTTC. The chain recombines TRBV6-5 with TRBJ2-6, with a possible D match to TRBD1 (5 bases). Germline V gives CDR1 MNHEY, CDR2 SVGAGI. The length of the CDR3 is 14 residues. Trimming shortened V by 5 bases and J by 2 bases, and 7 bases separated the two germline ends.